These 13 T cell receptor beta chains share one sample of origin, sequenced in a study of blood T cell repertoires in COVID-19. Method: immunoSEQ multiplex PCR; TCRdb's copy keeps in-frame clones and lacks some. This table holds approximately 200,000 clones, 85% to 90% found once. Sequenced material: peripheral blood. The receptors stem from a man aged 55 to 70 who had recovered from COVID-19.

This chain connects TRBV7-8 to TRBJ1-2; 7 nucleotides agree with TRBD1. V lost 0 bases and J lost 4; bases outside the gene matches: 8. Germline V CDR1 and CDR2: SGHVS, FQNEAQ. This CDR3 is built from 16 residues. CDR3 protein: CASSLAGSGQSYGYTF. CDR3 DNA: TGTGCCAGCAGCTTAGCAGGATCGGGACAGAGCTATGGCTACACCTTC.

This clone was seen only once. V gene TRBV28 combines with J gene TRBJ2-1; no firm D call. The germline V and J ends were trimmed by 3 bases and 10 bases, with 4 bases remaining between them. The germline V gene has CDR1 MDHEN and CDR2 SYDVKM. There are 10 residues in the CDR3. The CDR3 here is CASSFGEQFF. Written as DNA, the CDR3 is TGTGCCAGCAGTTTTGGCGAGCAGTTCTTC.

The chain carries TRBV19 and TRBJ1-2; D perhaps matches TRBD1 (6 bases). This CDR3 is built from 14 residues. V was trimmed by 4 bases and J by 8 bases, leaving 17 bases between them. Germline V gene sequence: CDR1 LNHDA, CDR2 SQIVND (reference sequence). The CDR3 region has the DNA TGTGCCAGTAGTAGCGCCCCAGGGGTATACGGCTACACCTTC. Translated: CASSSAPGVYGYTF.

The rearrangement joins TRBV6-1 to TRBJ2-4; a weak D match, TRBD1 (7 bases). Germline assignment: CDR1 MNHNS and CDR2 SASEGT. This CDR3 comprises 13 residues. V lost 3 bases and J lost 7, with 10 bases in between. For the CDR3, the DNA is TGTGCCAGCAGTGATCAGGGGGGCAACATTCAGTACTTC. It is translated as CASSDQGGNIQYF.

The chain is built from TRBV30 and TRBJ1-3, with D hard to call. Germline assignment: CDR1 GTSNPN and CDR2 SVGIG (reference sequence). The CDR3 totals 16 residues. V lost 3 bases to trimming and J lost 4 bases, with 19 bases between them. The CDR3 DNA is TGTGCCTGGAGCCCAACTATCCCTCTACACGGAAACACCATATATTTT. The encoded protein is CAWSPTIPLHGNTIYF.

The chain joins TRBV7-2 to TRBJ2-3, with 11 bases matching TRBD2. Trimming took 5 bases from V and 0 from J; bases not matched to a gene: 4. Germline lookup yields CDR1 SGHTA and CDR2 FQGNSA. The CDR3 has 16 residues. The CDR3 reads CASSTRLAGSTDTQYF. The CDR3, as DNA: TGTGCCAGCAGCACCCGACTAGCGGGGAGCACAGATACGCAGTATTTT.

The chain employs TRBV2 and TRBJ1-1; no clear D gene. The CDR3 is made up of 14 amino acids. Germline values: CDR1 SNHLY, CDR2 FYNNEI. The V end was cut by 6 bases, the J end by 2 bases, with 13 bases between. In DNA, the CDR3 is TGTGCCAGCAGCTTTAAGGAGGGCAACACTGAAGCTTTCTTT. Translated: CASSFKEGNTEAFF. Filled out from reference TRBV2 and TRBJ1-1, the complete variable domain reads EPEVTQTPSHQVTQMGQEVILRCVPISNHLYFYWYRQILGQKVEFLVSFYNNEISEKSEIFDDQFSVERPDGSNFTLKIRSTKLEDSAMYFCASSFKEGNTEAFFGQGTRLTVV.

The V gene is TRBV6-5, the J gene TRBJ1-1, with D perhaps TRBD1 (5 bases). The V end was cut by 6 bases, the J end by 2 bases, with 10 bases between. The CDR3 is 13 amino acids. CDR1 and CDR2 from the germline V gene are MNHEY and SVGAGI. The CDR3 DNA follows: TGTGCCAGCAGGACAGTTATCAACACTGAAGCTTTCTTT. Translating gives CASRTVINTEAFF.

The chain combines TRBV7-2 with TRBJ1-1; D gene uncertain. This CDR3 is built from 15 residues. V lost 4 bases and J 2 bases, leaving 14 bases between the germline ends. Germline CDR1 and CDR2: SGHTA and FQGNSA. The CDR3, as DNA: TGTGCCAGCAGCTGGGCCCGAGTTGGAAACACTGAAGCTTTCTTT. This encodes CASSWARVGNTEAFF.

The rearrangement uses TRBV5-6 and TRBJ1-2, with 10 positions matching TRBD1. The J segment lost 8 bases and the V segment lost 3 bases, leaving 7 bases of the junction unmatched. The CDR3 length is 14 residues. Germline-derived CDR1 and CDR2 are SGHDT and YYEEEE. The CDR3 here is CASSWTGGEVGYTF. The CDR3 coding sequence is TGTGCCAGCAGCTGGACAGGGGGAGAGGTAGGCTACACCTTC.

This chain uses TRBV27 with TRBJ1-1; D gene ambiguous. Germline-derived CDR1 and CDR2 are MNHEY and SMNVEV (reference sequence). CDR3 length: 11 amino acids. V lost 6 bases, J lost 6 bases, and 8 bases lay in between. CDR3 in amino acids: CASSLGPEAFF. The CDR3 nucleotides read TGTGCCAGCAGCTTGGGCCCTGAAGCTTTCTTT.

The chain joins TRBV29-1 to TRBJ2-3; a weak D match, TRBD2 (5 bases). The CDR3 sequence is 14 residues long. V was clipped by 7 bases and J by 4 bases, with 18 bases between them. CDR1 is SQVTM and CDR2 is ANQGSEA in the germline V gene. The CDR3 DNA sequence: TGCAGCGCACCGGGCAGAGGGAACTCAGATACGCAGTATTTT. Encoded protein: CSAPGRGNSDTQYF.

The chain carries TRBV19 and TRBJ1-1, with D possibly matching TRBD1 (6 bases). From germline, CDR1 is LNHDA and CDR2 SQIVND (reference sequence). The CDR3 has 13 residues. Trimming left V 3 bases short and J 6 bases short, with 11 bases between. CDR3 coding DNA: TGTGCCAGTAGTATTCGTGGGGGCTCTGAAGCTTTCTTT. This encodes CASSIRGGSEAFF.